A selection of T cell receptor beta chains follows, all from one sample in a study of PD-1 blockade in classical Hodgkin lymphoma. Using immunoSEQ multiplex PCR, the repertoire was profiled, and TCRdb retains in-frame clones only, with some absent. The table includes roughly 96,000 clones, 89% detected once. Here the sequenced sample was peripheral blood mononuclear cells (PBMCs), taken before the second cycle of nivolumab. These receptors were collected from a human donor with classical Hodgkin lymphoma. CDR3s include the opening cysteine and the closing phenylalanine or tryptophan. The D gene is left open where the match is weak. Rows may omit the clone size; those that give it use once, few, many or a size class.

size	D	V	J	CDR3	DNA
NA	NA	TRBV10-3	TRBJ1-5	CAISESTAYNQPQHF	TGTGCCATCAGTGAGTCAACAGCATACAATCAGCCCCAGCATTTT
NA	NA	TRBV28	TRBJ2-7	CASSFLSSYEQYF	TGTGCCAGCAGTTTTCTAAGCTCCTACGAGCAGTACTTC
NA	NA	TRBV10-3	TRBJ1-2	CAIRALNSRYGYTF	TGTGCCATCAGGGCTTTGAACAGCCGCTATGGCTACACCTTC
once	NA	TRBV19	TRBJ1-1	CASNHMNTEAFF	TGTGCCAGTAACCATATGAACACTGAAGCTTTCTTT
NA	NA	TRBV7-9	TRBJ2-3	CASSLDQGIDTQYF	TGTGCCAGCAGCTTAGACCAGGGGATAGATACGCAGTATTTT
NA	TRBD1	TRBV7-9	TRBJ1-4	CAITPRDRINEKLFF	TGTGCCATCACACCGCGGGACAGGATAAATGAAAAACTGTTTTTT
NA	TRBD2	TRBV10-2	TRBJ2-7	CASRTSAPYEQYF	TGCGCCAGCAGGACTAGCGCTCCCTACGAGCAGTACTTC
once	TRBD1	TRBV11-3	TRBJ2-7	CANPPGQVTYEQYF	TGTGCCAATCCCCCCGGACAGGTTACCTACGAGCAGTACTTC
medium-sized	TRBD1	TRBV4-1	TRBJ2-7	CASSQDSRQGDYEQYF	TGCGCCAGCAGCCAAGATAGCCGGCAGGGGGACTACGAGCAGTACTTC
NA	TRBD1	TRBV9	TRBJ1-3	CASTSGGSGNTIYF	TGTGCCAGCACGTCAGGGGGGAGTGGAAACACCATATATTTT
NA	TRBD2	TRBV2	TRBJ2-3	CASRGLAGPDTQYF	TGTGCCAGCAGGGGACTAGCGGGGCCAGATACGCAGTATTTT
NA	NA	TRBV7-8	TRBJ2-7	CASSKGPAGEQYF	TGTGCCAGCAGCAAGGGACCAGCAGGAGAGCAGTACTTC
NA	TRBD2	TRBV7-6	TRBJ2-5	CASSLGLAGGYQETQYF	TGTGCCAGCAGCCTGGGACTAGCGGGGGGCTACCAAGAGACCCAGTACTTC
once	TRBD2	TRBV28	TRBJ2-5	CASSNSGRARKTQYF	TGTGCCAGCAGCAATAGCGGGAGGGCCAGAAAGACCCAGTACTTC
NA	NA	TRBV19	TRBJ1-2	CASSIGGSWNYGYTF	TGTGCCAGTAGTATAGGAGGGAGCTGGAACTATGGCTACACCTTC
once	TRBD2	TRBV7-9	TRBJ2-7	CASSLVGGLGPYEQYF	TGTGCCAGCAGCTTAGTTGGGGGACTAGGACCCTACGAGCAGTACTTC
NA	NA	TRBV4-1	TRBJ1-5	CASSQVQDNQPQHF	TGCGCCAGCAGCCAAGTCCAGGACAATCAGCCCCAGCATTTT
NA	NA	TRBV5-4	TRBJ2-7	CASSPGRASGYEQYF	TGTGCCAGCAGCCCGGGACGTGCCTCGGGCTACGAGCAGTACTTC
once	TRBD2	TRBV5-8	TRBJ2-5	CASSLLADFQETQYF	TGTGCCAGCAGCTTGCTAGCGGACTTCCAAGAGACCCAGTACTTC
NA	TRBD1	TRBV5-1	TRBJ1-6	CASSPGTAGSPLHF	TGCGCCAGCAGCCCGGGGACAGCTGGCTCACCCCTCCACTTT